Listed below are T cell receptor beta chains from one sample, sequenced in a study of T cell responses to AZD1222 COVID-19 vaccine. The repertoire was sequenced with immunoSEQ multiplex PCR; TCRdb's copy has only in-frame clones and lacks some. The repertoire includes roughly 85,000 clones, roughly 88% of them detected once, and approximately 4.7% sits in the top ten. The sample here was peripheral blood, taken on day 0 of MenACWY control vaccination. The receptors here all came from an adult in good health. Both conserved end residues are part of each CDR3. D genes are given only for firm matches. Clone size appears in some rows only: once, few, many, or a class for an expanded clone.

d_call,j_call,clone_size,v_call,cdr3_aa,cdr3_nt
TRBD1,TRBJ1-1,.,TRBV5-5,CASSSYRGTNTEAFF,TGTGCCAGCAGCTCTTACAGGGGTACGAACACTGAAGCTTTCTTT
.,TRBJ2-1,once,TRBV28,CASTKSGWSYNEQFF,TGTGCCAGCACTAAGTCGGGGTGGTCCTACAATGAGCAGTTCTTC
TRBD1,TRBJ1-4,.,TRBV19,CASSMDRGFDEKLFF,TGTGCCAGTAGTATGGACAGGGGCTTTGACGAAAAACTGTTTTTT
.,TRBJ2-7,few,TRBV14,CASSQRAYEQYF,TGTGCCAGCAGCCAAAGAGCCTACGAGCAGTACTTC
.,TRBJ2-1,.,TRBV9,CASSAGSVLGEQFF,TGTGCCAGCAGCGCGGGATCAGTATTGGGTGAGCAGTTCTTC
TRBD1,TRBJ2-7,.,TRBV4-2,CASSPRDSSFYEQYF,TGTGCCAGCAGCCCCCGGGACAGCAGTTTCTACGAGCAGTACTTC
.,TRBJ1-5,few,TRBV19,CASSWGFGDNQPQHF,TGTGCCAGTAGCTGGGGTTTCGGGGACAATCAGCCCCAGCATTTT
.,TRBJ1-3,once,TRBV10-3,CAISESRGLGNTIYF,TGTGCCATCAGTGAGTCGCGGGGGTTAGGAAACACCATATATTTT
TRBD1,TRBJ1-2,.,TRBV3-1/TRBV3-2,CASSYIGQGLNGYTF,TGTGCCAGCAGCTATATTGGACAGGGGCTGAATGGCTACACCTTC
TRBD2,TRBJ2-2,.,TRBV7-3,CASSLDGGASPGELFF,TGTGCCAGCAGCTTAGACGGGGGGGCGTCACCCGGGGAGCTGTTTTTT
TRBD1,TRBJ1-2,.,TRBV27,CASSVSLRGGFGYTF,TGTGCCAGCAGTGTATCCCTCAGGGGGGGCTTCGGCTACACCTTC
.,TRBJ2-1,.,TRBV19,CASSPTVSYNEQFF,TGTGCCAGTAGTCCCACCGTATCTTACAATGAGCAGTTCTTC
TRBD1,TRBJ1-2,.,TRBV5-1,CASSIDRGHNGYTF,TGCGCCAGCAGCATTGACAGGGGGCACAATGGCTACACCTTC
.,TRBJ1-2,.,TRBV10-3,CAISAMGDYGYTF,TGTGCCATCAGTGCAATGGGGGACTATGGCTACACCTTC
.,TRBJ2-2,.,TRBV4-3,CASSQELQNTGELFF,TGCGCCAGCAGCCAAGAGCTACAGAACACCGGGGAGCTGTTTTTT
.,TRBJ2-7,.,TRBV6-5,CASSRDFPYEQYF,TGTGCCAGCAGTCGGGATTTTCCCTACGAGCAGTACTTC
.,TRBJ2-5,.,TRBV6-2/TRBV6-3,CASSYPPWQDSQETQYF,TGTGCCAGCAGTTACCCTCCTTGGCAGGATAGCCAAGAGACCCAGTACTTC
.,TRBJ1-6,.,TRBV19,CASSMSEYLNSPLHF,TGTGCCAGTAGTATGTCGGAATACCTAAATTCACCCCTCCACTTT
TRBD1,TRBJ1-3,.,TRBV29-1,CSARDRASGNTIYF,TGCAGCGCACGGGACAGGGCTTCTGGAAACACCATATATTTT
TRBD2,TRBJ2-3,.,TRBV2,CASSSQLAEVGDTQYF,TGTGCCAGCAGTTCGCAACTAGCGGAGGTGGGCGATACGCAGTATTTT
.,TRBJ1-6,.,TRBV6-2/TRBV6-3,CASSSQDISSSYNSPLHF,TGTGCCAGCAGTTCTCAAGACATCTCCAGCTCCTATAATTCACCCCTCCACTTT
.,TRBJ2-7,.,TRBV6-5,CASSSAGPEQYF,TGTGCCAGCAGTTCCGCCGGACCCGAGCAGTACTTC
.,TRBJ2-5,.,TRBV2,CASSEALSGTEETQYF,TGTGCCAGCAGTGAAGCCCTCTCCGGGACGGAAGAGACCCAGTACTTC
TRBD1,TRBJ1-1,.,TRBV29-1,CSVEGGQGEANTEAFF,TGCAGCGTTGAAGGGGGACAGGGGGAAGCGAACACTGAAGCTTTCTTT
.,TRBJ1-1,.,TRBV6-5,CASSYSGTPYTEAFF,TGTGCCAGCAGTTACTCGGGGACCCCCTACACTGAAGCTTTCTTT
.,TRBJ1-1,.,TRBV3-1/TRBV3-2,CASSQDTGQLNTEAFF,TGTGCCAGCAGCCAAGACACGGGCCAGTTGAACACTGAAGCTTTCTTT
TRBD1,TRBJ1-2,.,TRBV6-5,CASKPDRETTYGYTF,TGTGCCAGCAAACCGGACAGGGAGACTACCTATGGCTACACCTTC
.,TRBJ1-5,.,TRBV2,CASRYNQPQHF,TGTGCCAGCAGATATAATCAGCCCCAGCATTTT
.,TRBJ1-1,.,TRBV19,CASIVSTKWNTEAFF,TGTGCCAGTATAGTCTCCACCAAATGGAACACTGAAGCTTTCTTT
.,TRBJ1-6,.,TRBV6-5,CASRNVDNSPLHF,TGTGCCAGCAGGAACGTTGATAATTCACCCCTCCACTTT
.,TRBJ1-1,.,TRBV11-3,CASSFTPENTEAFF,TGTGCCAGCTCCTTTACTCCAGAGAACACTGAAGCTTTCTTT